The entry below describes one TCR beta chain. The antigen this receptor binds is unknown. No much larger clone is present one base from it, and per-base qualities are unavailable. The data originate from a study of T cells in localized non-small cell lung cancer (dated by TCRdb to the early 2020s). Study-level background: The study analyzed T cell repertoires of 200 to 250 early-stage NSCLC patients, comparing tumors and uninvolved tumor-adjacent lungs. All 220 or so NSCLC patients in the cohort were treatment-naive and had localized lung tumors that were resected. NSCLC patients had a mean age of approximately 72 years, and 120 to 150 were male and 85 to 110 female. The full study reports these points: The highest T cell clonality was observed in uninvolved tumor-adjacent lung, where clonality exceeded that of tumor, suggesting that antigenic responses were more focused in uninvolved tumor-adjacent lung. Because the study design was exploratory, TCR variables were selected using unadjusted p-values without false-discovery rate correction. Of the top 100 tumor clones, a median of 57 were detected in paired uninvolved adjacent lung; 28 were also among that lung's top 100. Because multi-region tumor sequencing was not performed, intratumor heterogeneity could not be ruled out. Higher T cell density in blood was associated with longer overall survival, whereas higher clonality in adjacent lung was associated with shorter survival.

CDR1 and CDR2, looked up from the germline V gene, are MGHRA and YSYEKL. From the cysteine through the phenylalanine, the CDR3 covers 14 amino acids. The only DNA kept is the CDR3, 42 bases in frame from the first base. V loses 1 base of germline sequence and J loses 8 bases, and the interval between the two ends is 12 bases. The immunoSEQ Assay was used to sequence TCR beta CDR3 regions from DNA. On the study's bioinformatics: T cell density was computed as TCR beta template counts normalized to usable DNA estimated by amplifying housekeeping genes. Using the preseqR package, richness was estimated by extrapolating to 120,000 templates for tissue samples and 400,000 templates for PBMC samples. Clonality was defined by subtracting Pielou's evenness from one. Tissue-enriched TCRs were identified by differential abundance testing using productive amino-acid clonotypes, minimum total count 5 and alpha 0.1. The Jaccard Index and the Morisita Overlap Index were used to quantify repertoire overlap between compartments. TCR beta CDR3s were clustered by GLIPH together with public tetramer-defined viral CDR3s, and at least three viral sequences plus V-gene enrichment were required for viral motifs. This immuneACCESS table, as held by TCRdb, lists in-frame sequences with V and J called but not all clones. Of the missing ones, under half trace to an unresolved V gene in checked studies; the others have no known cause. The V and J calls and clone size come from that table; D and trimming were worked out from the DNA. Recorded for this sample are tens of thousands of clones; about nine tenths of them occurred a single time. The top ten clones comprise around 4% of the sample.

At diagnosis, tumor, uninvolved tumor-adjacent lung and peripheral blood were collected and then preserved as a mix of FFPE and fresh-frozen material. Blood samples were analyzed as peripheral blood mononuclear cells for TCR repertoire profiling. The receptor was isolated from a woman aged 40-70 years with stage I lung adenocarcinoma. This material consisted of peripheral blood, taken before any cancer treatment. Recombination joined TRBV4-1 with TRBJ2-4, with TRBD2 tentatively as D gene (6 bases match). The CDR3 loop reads CASSQAGRLDIQYF. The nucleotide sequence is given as TGCGCCAGCAGCCAAGCGGGGAGGTTGGACATTCAGTACTTC.